What follows is one T cell receptor beta chain and its context. The junction and the germline gene differ at one end; a read error may be behind it. The source of the sample is a study of shared clonotypes between healthy human individuals. Original processing notes: ImmunoSEQ only sent back junction sequences with no quality scores, so filtering was done differently. Sequencing used immunoSEQ multiplex PCR; TCRdb keeps in-frame clones, though not all of them. The DNA gave D and trimming, while V, J and clone size come from that table. Among roughly 2.2 million clones, approximately 90% were seen once, and the ten largest hold approximately 0.4%. The germline V gene encodes CDR1 SGHTA and CDR2 FQGNSA. The CDR3 has 12 amino acids.

The chain employs TRBV7-2 and TRBJ2-5, with D perhaps given as TRBD1 or TRBD2 (6 bases each). The receptor's source is a man in his late teens or twenties in good health. Some clones in this sample may be carry-over from other donors' samples. The specimen sequenced was naive CD4+ T cells from PBMCs. Specified subset: CD45RA+ positively selected. CDR3 in amino acids: CASSLGRGLPDF. The CDR3 DNA is TGTGCCAGCAGCTTAGGTCGGGGGCTACCCGACTTC.